In this sample, the clone carrying this TCR beta chain turned up many times. TCRdb reanalysed the RACE reads using MiXCR and keeps one entry per CDR3 protein. This table holds about 120,000 distinct CDR3 sequences, about 12% found once. From germline, CDR1 is MDHEN and CDR2 SYDVKM. V gave up 6 bases and J gave up 1 base, with 3 bases separating them. This CDR3 has 11 amino acids. The data were taken from a study of human T cells and chemical hapten exposure. The sample's time point: patch test 1, 2 weeks after DPC sensitization. Treatment here: therapeutic diphenylcyclopropenone sensitization with weekly scalp DPC.

The chain carries TRBV28 and TRBJ1-1; the D is unclear. This clonotype was obtained from a woman between 50 and 59 years old with alopecia areata. Some clones in this sample may be carry-over from other donors' samples. Sequenced material: whole blood, taken in connection with sensitization to the hapten diphenylcyclopropenone (DPC). The CDR3 protein is CASRGNTEAFF. As DNA, the CDR3 is TGTGCCAGCAGGGGGAACACTGAAGCTTTCTTT.